This T cell receptor (beta chain) was captured by sequencing in a study of cytomegalovirus exposure and HLA in healthy donors. Findings and limits, study-wide: Most TCR sequences proved rare, with some public TCRs found in many donors. The authors later linked a missense DCLRE1C variant to TCR beta V- and J-gene trimming. Cytomegalovirus association was listed for 150 to 200 TCR beta chains.

This PCR relied on a set of 60 Vbeta primers and 13 Jbeta primers. Sequencing was performed with immunoSEQ multiplex PCR; in TCRdb, only in-frame clones are kept and a portion is missing. The sample includes about 180,000 clones, around four fifths of them seen just once. Looked up from germline, CDR1 is KGHSH and CDR2 is LQKENI. The trim removed 0 bases at V and 2 bases at J, leaving 7 bases unmatched. The CDR3 runs to 16 residues. This clone came up once. Its target is unknown. The chain uses TRBV18 and TRBJ2-7; TRBD2 aligns across 7 bases. The sample taken for sequencing was PBMCs. The receptor's source is a man aged 25-45 years in good health and CMV-seronegative. Here the CDR3 DNA reads TGTGCCAGCTCACCACCGGGAGGGGTCAAACCCTACGAGCAGTACTTC. Translation gives CASSPPGGVKPYEQYF.